The next 27 T cell receptor beta chains were all read from a single sample in a study of beta chain features in type 1 diabetes. TCRB transcripts that were expressed got sequenced, as all of the isolated RNA had been reverse transcribed. This table comes from immunoSEQ multiplex PCR, and its TCRdb copy is limited to in-frame clones, with some not included. The sample lists 200,000 to 250,000 clones; about 63% were seen once. The specimen was naive CD4+ T cells from blood. The receptors stem from a man between 25 and 39 years old in good health.

V is TRBV5-1 and J is TRBJ2-1; TRBD2 aligns across 7 bases. CDR1 is SGHRS and CDR2 is YFSETQ in the germline V gene. The V segment lost 3 bases and the J segment 6 bases; nucleotides outside the gene matches: 9. This CDR3 is 15 amino acids long. The CDR3 DNA is TGCGCCAGCAGCTATGGACTAGTGGTCCTCAATGAGCAGTTCTTC. Amino acid sequence: CASSYGLVVLNEQFF.

The V and J genes are TRBV29-1 and TRBJ2-3; unclear D gene. Germline CDR1 is SQVTM and CDR2 is ANQGSEA. V lost 4 bases to trimming and J lost 2 bases, with 7 bases between them. The CDR3 length is 12 residues. CDR3: CSVVITTDTQYF. CDR3 DNA sequence: TGCAGCGTTGTTATCACCACAGATACGCAGTATTTT.

The chain links TRBV29-1 to TRBJ2-6, with a possible D match to TRBD1 (6 bases). V was shortened by 4 bases and J by 0 bases, with 10 bases between the two germline ends. The CDR3 is 15 amino acids. Germline CDR1 reads SQVTM; CDR2 reads ANQGSEA. CDR3 loop: CSVGQASSGANVLTF. The CDR3 DNA sequence: TGCAGCGTTGGACAGGCGAGCTCTGGGGCCAACGTCCTGACTTTC.

V gene TRBV30 combines with J gene TRBJ1-1; D may be TRBD1 (6 bases). Germline V gives CDR1 GTSNPN, CDR2 SVGIG (reference sequence). CDR3 length equals 12 residues. Trimming took off 2 bases at V and 6 bases at J, with 10 bases between the two ends. CDR3 sequence: CAWSRGGPEAFF. The CDR3, as DNA: TGTGCCTGGAGTAGGGGGGGCCCTGAAGCTTTCTTT.

The chain recombines TRBV4-3 with TRBJ1-1, with D perhaps matching TRBD1 (5 bases). CDR3 length: 16 amino acids. V was pared by 0 bases and J by 3 bases, with 14 bases between. Germline V gene lookup returns CDR1 LGHNA and CDR2 YSLEER. CDR3 sequence: CASSQEALWGYTEAFF. DNA of the CDR3: TGCGCCAGCAGCCAAGAAGCTCTCTGGGGCTACACTGAAGCTTTCTTT.

A word on this clone: Other DNA sequences in this specimen translate into the identical CDR3. The CDR3 bases are TGCAGCGTTCCCGGTCCCTCCTACGAGCAGTACTTC. It yields the protein CSVPGPSYEQYF. The J gene is TRBJ2-7, the V gene TRBV29-1; no definite D call. The CDR3 is made up of 12 amino acids. The V gene lost 5 bases and the J gene lost 0 bases, with 8 bases spanning the gap. Germline V gives CDR1 SQVTM, CDR2 ANQGSEA.

V gene TRBV7-9 combines with J gene TRBJ2-1; D may be TRBD1 or TRBD2 (5 bases each). The germline V gene has CDR1 SEHNR and CDR2 FQNEAQ (reference sequence). This CDR3 has 11 residues. The CDR3 bases are TGTATTGGTCAGGGAGACAATGAGCAGTTCTTC. Its translation is CIGQGDNEQFF.

CDR3 sequence reads: CASSQEGWRGSTDTQYF. The CDR3 coding sequence is TGCGCCAGCAGCCAAGAAGGGTGGCGGGGGAGCACAGATACGCAGTATTTT. The rearrangement uses TRBV4-1 and TRBJ2-3; TRBD2 aligns across 7 bases. V was clipped by 0 bases and J by 0 bases; unmatched bases: 6. Germline lookup yields CDR1 MGHRA and CDR2 YSYEKL. The CDR3 spans 17 residues.

The V and J genes are TRBV7-2 and TRBJ2-1; TRBD2 matches at 8 bases. CDR1 and CDR2 from the germline V gene are SGHTA and FQGNSA. J was trimmed by 3 bases and V by 4 bases; bases with no gene match: 5. The CDR3 loop spans 15 amino acids. The CDR3 loop is CASSYAGGGYNEQFF. CDR3 nucleotide sequence: TGTGCCAGCAGCTACGCGGGGGGTGGCTACAATGAGCAGTTCTTC.

The chain couples TRBV29-1 to TRBJ2-7, with TRBD2 identical over 7 bases. CDR1 SQVTM and CDR2 ANQGSEA come from the germline V gene. The CDR3 runs to 13 residues. Losses at the gene ends were 6 bases for V and 5 bases for J; bases not matched to a gene: 10. The CDR3 reads CSVRSLASHEQYF. In nucleotides, the CDR3 is TGCAGCGTCCGTTCACTAGCGTCCCACGAGCAGTACTTC.

The rearrangement joins TRBV12-5 to TRBJ2-3; no definite D call. The CDR3 has 12 amino acids. The germline gives CDR1 LGHNT, CDR2 FRNRAP. Trimming pared 5 bases from V and 2 bases from J, leaving 5 bases between. In DNA form, the CDR3 reads TGTGCTAGTGGTCAAAACACAGATACGCAGTATTTT. It yields the protein CASGQNTDTQYF.

In DNA, the CDR3 is TGCGCCAGCAGCCAACGGGCCCCAGCAGATACGCAGTATTTT. Translated, it gives CASSQRAPADTQYF. This chain links TRBV4-3 with TRBJ2-3, with D unresolved. Germline-derived CDR1 and CDR2 are LGHNA and YSLEER. CDR3 length equals 14 residues. Between the trimmed V and J ends, which lost 2 bases and 4 bases, there was a span of 10 bases.

The chain recombines TRBV29-1 with TRBJ2-7; tentatively, D is TRBD2 (6 bases). The germline gives CDR1 SQVTM, CDR2 ANQGSEA. This CDR3 spans 12 amino acids. The V end was cut by 6 bases, the J end by 2 bases, with 11 bases between. The CDR3 sequence: CSVGLSAYEQYF. The CDR3 DNA is TGCAGCGTGGGACTCTCTGCCTACGAGCAGTACTTC.

The chain carries TRBV7-9 and TRBJ1-5, with 8 bases fitting TRBD1. Trimming removed 5 bases from V and 2 bases from J; junction bases left unmatched: 5. The CDR3 runs to 15 residues. Germline V CDR1 and CDR2: SEHNR, FQNEAQ (reference sequence). CDR3 residues: CASSTDRGGNQPQHF. The CDR3 region has the DNA TGTGCCAGCAGCACCGACAGGGGCGGCAATCAGCCCCAGCATTTT.

The chain uses TRBV7-2 and TRBJ1-5; tentative D call: TRBD1 (6 bases). This CDR3 region has 14 residues. The V end was cut by 7 bases, the J end by 9 bases, with 19 bases between. From germline, CDR1 is SGHTA and CDR2 FQGNSA. The CDR3 DNA reads as TGTGCCAGCACCTCCTCGGGACACCAGAGGCCCCAGCATTTT. This codes for CASTSSGHQRPQHF. Full variable domain (outside the CDR3, taken from reference TRBV7-2 and TRBJ1-5): GAGVSQSPSNKVTEKGKDVELRCDPISGHTALYWYRQSLGQGLEFLIYFQGNSAPDKSGLPSDRFSAERTGGSVSTLTIQRTQQEDSAVYLCASTSSGHQRPQHFGDGTRLSIL.

The CDR3 DNA reads TGTGCCTGGAGTGATTACGATGAAGCTTTCTTT. It is translated as CAWSDYDEAFF. The chain couples TRBV30 to TRBJ1-1; no clear D. Trimming left V 1 base short and J 7 bases short, with 7 bases between. The CDR3 totals 11 residues. Germline lookup yields CDR1 GTSNPN and CDR2 SVGIG (reference sequence).

This clone has just one count. The chain recombines TRBV5-6 with TRBJ2-4; TRBD1 aligns across 7 bases. Germline CDR1 and CDR2: SGHDT and YYEEEE. The CDR3 has 14 residues. The ends lost 2 bases at V and 1 base at J; junction bases unmatched: 0. The CDR3 loop is CASSLQGAKNIQYF. The CDR3 DNA reads as TGTGCCAGCAGCTTACAGGGGGCCAAAAACATTCAGTACTTC.

A note on this clone: This sample includes further DNA sequences coding for the same CDR3. The V gene is TRBV29-1, the J gene TRBJ2-7; 9 nucleotides align to TRBD1. The CDR3 spans 12 residues. In germline, CDR1 is SQVTM, CDR2 ANQGSEA. With 5 bases clipped from V and 5 bases from J, the junction kept 4 bases outside the gene matches. The CDR3 protein is CSVPGQGNEQYF. CDR3 in DNA: TGCAGCGTTCCGGGACAGGGTAACGAGCAGTACTTC.

The chain carries TRBV29-1 and TRBJ2-7; weak D call: TRBD1 (6 bases). The CDR3 spans 14 residues. Trimming took off 5 bases at V and 1 base at J, with 15 bases between the two ends. Germline CDR1 SQVTM, CDR2 ANQGSEA. CDR3 amino acids: CSVQGRDPSYEQYF. Written as DNA, the CDR3 is TGCAGCGTTCAGGGGCGCGACCCATCCTACGAGCAGTACTTC.

CDR3 residues: CSVPSGSGGETQYF. For the CDR3, the DNA is TGCAGCGTTCCAAGCGGGAGCGGGGGTGAGACCCAGTACTTC. The chain is built from TRBV29-1 and TRBJ2-5; TRBD2 matches at 8 bases. The CDR3 loop spans 14 amino acids. Germline values: CDR1 SQVTM, CDR2 ANQGSEA. J was trimmed by 5 bases and V by 5 bases; bases with no gene match: 10.

V gene TRBV12-5 combines with J gene TRBJ2-1; D call uncertain. The CDR3 covers 12 residues. Germline V gene lookup returns CDR1 LGHNT and CDR2 FRNRAP. Trimming removed 7 bases at V and 0 bases at J, with 4 bases between. The CDR3 reads CASATSYNEQFF. The CDR3 coding sequence is TGTGCTAGTGCGACCTCCTACAATGAGCAGTTCTTC.

CDR3 sequence: CASSSGQGTYNEQFF. The CDR3 DNA sequence: TGTGCCAGCAGCTCCGGACAGGGCACCTACAATGAGCAGTTCTTC. This chain links TRBV7-9 with TRBJ2-1; 8 nucleotides match TRBD1. CDR1 is SEHNR and CDR2 is FQNEAQ in the germline V gene (reference sequence). The CDR3 spans 15 residues. After removal of 4 bases from V and 2 bases from J, the junction contained 4 bases not matched to a gene.

This sequence joins TRBV15 and TRBJ2-1; D possibly matches TRBD1 or TRBD2 (5 bases each). The CDR3 runs to 16 residues. The germline V gene has CDR1 LNHNV and CDR2 YYDKDF (reference sequence). The V end lost 3 bases, the J end lost 0 bases, and 12 bases lay between the germline ends. This chain's CDR3 is CATSRGPPTSYNEQFF. CDR3 sequence (DNA): TGTGCCACCAGCAGGGGACCGCCAACCTCCTACAATGAGCAGTTCTTC.

This rearrangement joins TRBV15 to TRBJ2-4; perhaps TRBD1 as D (5 bases). Germline assignment: CDR1 LNHNV and CDR2 YYDKDF (reference sequence). V lost 5 bases and J lost 5, with 10 bases in between. There are 13 residues in the CDR3. CDR3 region: CATSRRVENIQYF. The CDR3 DNA sequence: TGTGCCACCAGCCGCAGGGTTGAAAACATTCAGTACTTC.

The V gene is TRBV2, the J gene TRBJ2-7, with D uncertain. Germline V gene lookup returns CDR1 SNHLY and CDR2 FYNNEI. Trimming cost V 3 bases and J 3 bases, with 9 bases left between them. This CDR3 spans 13 amino acids. The CDR3 here is CASSDVTNYEQYF. The DNA of the CDR3 is TGTGCCAGCAGTGATGTCACAAACTACGAGCAGTACTTC.

This clone turned up a few times. The chain joins TRBV29-1 to TRBJ2-2; D may be TRBD2 (6 bases). This CDR3 region has 13 residues. Germline V gene lookup returns CDR1 SQVTM and CDR2 ANQGSEA. The V and J ends lost 0 bases and 7 bases respectively, with 9 bases between them. CDR3 DNA sequence: TGCAGCGTTGAAGATCCCGGGGGCGGGGAGCTGTTTTTT. This encodes CSVEDPGGGELFF.

The J gene is TRBJ2-2, the V gene TRBV7-2, with TRBD1 matching 8 bases. V trimming: 4 bases; J trimming: 2 bases; junction bases outside the gene matches: 3. Per the germline V gene, CDR1 is SGHTA and CDR2 is FQGNSA. The CDR3 is 15 residues long. CDR3 residues: CASSWTGRNTGELFF. Written as DNA, the CDR3 is TGTGCCAGCAGCTGGACAGGGCGTAACACCGGGGAGCTGTTTTTT.